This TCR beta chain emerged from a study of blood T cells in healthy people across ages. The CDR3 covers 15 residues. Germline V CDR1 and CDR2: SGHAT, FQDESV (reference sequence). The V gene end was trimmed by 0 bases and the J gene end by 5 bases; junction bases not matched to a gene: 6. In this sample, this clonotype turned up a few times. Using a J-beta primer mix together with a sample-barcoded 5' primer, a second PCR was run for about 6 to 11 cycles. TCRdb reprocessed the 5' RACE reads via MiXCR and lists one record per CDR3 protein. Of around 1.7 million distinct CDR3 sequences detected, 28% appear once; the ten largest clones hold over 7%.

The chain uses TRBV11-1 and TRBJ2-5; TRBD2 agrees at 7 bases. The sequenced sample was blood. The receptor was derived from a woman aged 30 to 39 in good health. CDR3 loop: CASSLAGGGWETQYF. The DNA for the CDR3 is TGTGCCAGCAGCTTAGCGGGCGGGGGTTGGGAGACCCAGTACTTC.